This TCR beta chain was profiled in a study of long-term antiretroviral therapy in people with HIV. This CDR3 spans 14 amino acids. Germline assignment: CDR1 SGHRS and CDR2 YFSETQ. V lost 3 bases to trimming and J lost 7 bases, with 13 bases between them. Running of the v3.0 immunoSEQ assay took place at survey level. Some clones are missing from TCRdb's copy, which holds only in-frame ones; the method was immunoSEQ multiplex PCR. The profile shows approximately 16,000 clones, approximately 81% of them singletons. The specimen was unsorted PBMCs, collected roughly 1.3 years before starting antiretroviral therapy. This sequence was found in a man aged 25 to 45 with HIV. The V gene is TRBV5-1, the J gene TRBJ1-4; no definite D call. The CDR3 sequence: CASSSAIGSEKLFF. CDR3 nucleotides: TGCGCCAGCAGCTCCGCTATTGGGAGTGAAAAACTGTTTTTT.